Below, one T cell receptor beta chain is given with its context. Which antigen it targets is not known. No per-base quality is available; no much larger clone lies one base away. A distance of 15 bases separates the germline ends of V and J, which lose 1 base and 4 bases respectively. The CDR3, cysteine through phenylalanine, is 16 amino acids long. Just CDR3 DNA is preserved here, 48 bases in frame from base 1. According to the germline V gene, CDR1 reads SGHTA and CDR2 reads FQGNSA. This entry belongs to a study of blood T cells in healthy people across ages (dated by TCRdb to 2015 to 2017). Looking at the study overall: In model experiments, template switching captured roughly one uniquely barcoded TCR beta cDNA molecule for every two T cells. The study measured age-related changes in TCR beta repertoire diversity using deep sequencing normalized with unique cDNA molecular identifiers. Donors were grouped into four age groups: young (average 16 years), middle-aged (roughly 40), aged (around 60) and long-lived (roughly 80). To avoid experimental bias, donors of different ages were distributed randomly across sequencing lanes. The study analyzed two additional independent replicas of 1 million unique cDNA reads from the same blood draw for two donors, one aged 18 to 29 and one aged 80 or older.

Systemically healthy Caucasian individuals from Russia, some 36 in total and aged roughly 6 to 95 years, were included as donors. Each donor gave 9.5 to 10 milliliters of peripheral blood, drawn into EDTA-treated Vacutainer tubes. Ficoll-Paque density-gradient centrifugation was used to isolate PBMCs, with at least 6.5 million per sample. Total RNA was extracted from PBMCs with Trizol reagent, with at least 5 micrograms obtained per sample. Naive CD45RAhigh/CD27high T cell percentages were measured by flow cytometry on a PBMC aliquot from every donor. The paper as a whole reports these results and caveats: The long-lived group showed more naive CD4+ T cells, fewer expanded clones and increased TCR diversity than the aged group, suggesting age selection. Observed TCR beta diversity per million T cells fell roughly linearly with age, and a significant reduction was already apparent by age roughly 40. Estimates of total diversity based on one million sequenced T cells were regarded as lower bounds and as underestimates. Conclusive comparison of naive and antigen-experienced compartments was prevented by the profiling of bulk unsorted PBMCs. The CMV infection status of donors was not known, potentially confounding age-related changes in expanded clonotypes. The percentage of naive T cells measured by flow cytometry correlated strongly with observed TCR beta diversity.

Receptor libraries were prepared by 5' RACE. The sequencer listed for this sample is Illumina HiSeq 2500. A second PCR of roughly 6 to 11 cycles was run with a J-beta primer mix and a sample-barcoded 5' primer. Each TCR beta cDNA molecule received a unique molecular identifier from a template-switch 5' adaptor carrying 12 random nucleotides. Each sample yielded at least 2.5 million CDR3-containing paired-end reads. First-strand cDNA synthesis was performed from all RNA using the Mint cDNA synthesis kit, with priming by a TRBC-specific oligonucleotide. Following uracil-DNA glycosylase treatment, all cDNA underwent a first 18-cycle PCR with the universal primers M1SS and BC2_uni_R. Processing in the source paper ran as follows. Each sample was normalized by randomly selecting 1 million high-quality reads, each carrying a distinct molecular identifier. Instead of being binned into consensus sequences, reads that shared molecular identifiers were thrown out. MiTCR, set to a Q25 quality threshold and the strictest error-elimination algorithm, was used for CDR3 identification, clonotype clustering and error correction. A nonparametric unseen species model with Euler transformation was used to estimate a lower bound on total TCR beta diversity. In-frame beta chains were kept once TCRdb had trimmed the public reads at Q25 with fastp and called clones with MiXCR. Rows matching on CDR3 protein sequence are summarized as one entry with the most common DNA and genes. The V and J calls come from TCRdb's annotation, not from the publication. Recorded for this sample are hundreds of thousands of distinct CDR3 sequences; roughly 21% of them occurred a single time. Clones ranked in the top ten supply under 4% of the sample.

Specimen: blood. Here the chain combines TRBV7-2 and TRBJ2-3; the D gene remains uncertain. The sequence was obtained from a man aged 65 to 85 in good health. The nucleotide sequence is TGTGCCAGCAGCTTAGGGTGGCAGGCGCCCGCAGATACGCAGTATTTT. It encodes CASSLGWQAPADTQYF.